A single sample gave rise to the 13 T cell receptor beta chains below, sequenced in a study of blood T cell repertoires in COVID-19. The repertoire was sequenced with immunoSEQ multiplex PCR; TCRdb's copy has only in-frame clones and lacks some. The sample holds 95,000 to 110,000 clones, roughly nine tenths seen once. The sample was peripheral blood. The source is a man aged 50-60 years in a cohort sampled during active COVID-19.

This clone has just a few counts. The J gene is TRBJ2-3, the V gene TRBV7-3; D is uncertain. Germline CDR1 and CDR2: SGHTA and FQGTGA. The CDR3 totals 14 residues. The ends were cut back, 0 bases at V and 0 bases at J, with 4 bases in the middle. The chain's CDR3 is CASSLTASTDTQYF. In DNA, the CDR3 is TGTGCCAGCAGCTTAACAGCTAGCACAGATACGCAGTATTTT.

The rearrangement links TRBV7-9 to TRBJ2-1; D is perhaps TRBD1 (6 bases). V shed 1 base and J shed 5 bases, with 9 bases lying between them. The germline V gene encodes CDR1 SEHNR and CDR2 FQNEAQ (reference sequence). The CDR3 sequence is 14 residues long. For the CDR3, the DNA is TGTGCCAGCAGCTTAGAGGACAGTAACAATGAGCAGTTCTTC. Protein sequence: CASSLEDSNNEQFF.

The chain couples TRBV19 to TRBJ2-7; unclear D gene. Trimming stripped 5 bases from V and 3 bases from J, with 11 bases between. Germline CDR1 reads LNHDA; CDR2 reads SQIVND (reference sequence). This CDR3 region has 13 residues. This CDR3 reads CASSSTGYYEQYF. The CDR3 nucleotides read TGTGCCAGTAGTTCAACGGGTTACTACGAGCAGTACTTC.

The rearrangement joins TRBV6-1 to TRBJ1-5; 11 bases line up with TRBD1. Per the germline V gene, CDR1 is MNHNS and CDR2 is SASEGT. The CDR3 is made up of 16 amino acids. V shed 4 bases, J shed 4 bases, and the junction held 6 bases outside the gene matches. The CDR3 protein is CASSGGTGGRNQPQHF. The CDR3 bases are TGTGCCAGCAGTGGCGGGACAGGGGGGCGGAATCAGCCCCAGCATTTT.

The chain recombines TRBV5-1 with TRBJ2-3; D perhaps matches TRBD2 (6 bases). The CDR3 has 13 residues. The V end was cut by 4 bases, the J end by 6 bases, with 12 bases between. Germline CDR1 SGHRS, CDR2 YFSETQ. For the CDR3, the DNA is TGCGCCAGCAGCAGTTGGAGGGCCGATACGCAGTATTTT. Translating it yields CASSSWRADTQYF.

J is TRBJ2-7 and V is TRBV2, with D maybe TRBD1 (6 bases). Germline V lookup: CDR1 SNHLY, CDR2 FYNNEI. V dropped 8 bases and J dropped 10 bases, with 12 bases sitting between them. The CDR3 sequence is 10 residues long. The CDR3 loop reads CASGKGHQYV. CDR3 nucleotides: TGTGCCAGCGGAAAGGGACACCAGTACGTC.

The chain carries TRBV28 and TRBJ1-1, with no clear D. V lost 4 bases and J 1 base, leaving 10 bases between the germline ends. Germline V CDR1 and CDR2: MDHEN, SYDVKM. This CDR3 is built from 14 residues. CDR3 sequence (DNA): TGTGCCAGCAGTTATGCGAACCGGAACACTGAAGCTTTCTTT. Translated: CASSYANRNTEAFF.

The chain carries TRBV19 and TRBJ2-7; D not certain. V gave up 1 base and J gave up 3 bases, with 7 bases separating them. The CDR3 runs 13 residues. The germline CDR1 and CDR2 sequences are LNHDA and SQIVND (reference sequence). The CDR3 reads CASSIAHGYEQYF. CDR3 DNA sequence: TGTGCCAGTAGTATAGCGCACGGCTACGAGCAGTACTTC.

This clone was found a few times. The rearrangement joins TRBV5-4 to TRBJ1-2, with unresolved D. The ends were cut back, 1 base at V and 8 bases at J, with 18 bases in the middle. From germline, CDR1 is SGHNT and CDR2 YYREEE (reference sequence). CDR3 length equals 15 residues. The CDR3 here is CASSLYHSGSLGYTF. CDR3 DNA sequence: TGTGCCAGCAGCTTGTATCACAGCGGCAGTCTCGGCTACACCTTC.

This chain uses TRBV5-6 with TRBJ1-5, with a tentative D call TRBD1 (6 bases). The CDR3 runs to 15 residues. Between the trimmed V and J ends, which lost 1 base and 4 bases, there was a span of 12 bases. In germline, CDR1 is SGHDT, CDR2 YYEEEE. The CDR3 nucleotides are TGTGCCAGCAGCTTGTTCACCAGGGGAAATCAGCCCCAGCATTTT. Its translation: CASSLFTRGNQPQHF. Full variable domain (remainder filled in from reference TRBV5-6 and TRBJ1-5): DAGVTQSPTHLIKTRGQQVTLRCSPKSGHDTVSWYQQALGQGPQFIFQYYEEEERQRGNFPDRFSGHQFPNYSSELNVNALLLGDSALYLCASSLFTRGNQPQHFGDGTRLSIL.

Here the CDR3 DNA reads TGTGCCAGCAGTTACCGGTATCAGGATGAGCAGTTCTTC. Encoded protein: CASSYRYQDEQFF. This rearrangement joins TRBV6-5 to TRBJ2-1; D is uncertain. Germline values: CDR1 MNHEY, CDR2 SVGAGI. CDR3 length equals 13 residues. The V gene lost 2 bases and the J gene lost 8 bases, with 10 bases spanning the gap.

The CDR3 DNA reads TGTGCCAGCAAAAACCGGGACAGGGGGCCAAGTACGCAGTATTTT. It codes for CASKNRDRGPSTQYF. This sequence joins TRBV28 and TRBJ2-3; 12 nucleotides align to TRBD1. Germline assignment: CDR1 MDHEN and CDR2 SYDVKM. There are 15 residues in the CDR3. Trimming at V came to 7 bases and at J to 8 bases, leaving 10 bases not matched to a gene.

This clone was seen more than once but under ten times. The V and J genes are TRBV5-5 and TRBJ2-7, with 9 bases identical to TRBD1. The V segment lost 3 bases and the J segment 4 bases; nucleotides outside the gene matches: 5. This CDR3 has 14 residues. Germline V gene lookup returns CDR1 SGHKS and CDR2 YYEKEE (reference sequence). The CDR3 here is CASSSSGQGYEQYF. The CDR3 DNA reads as TGTGCCAGCAGCTCATCGGGACAGGGATACGAGCAGTACTTC.